This entry lists 16 T cell receptor beta chains sequenced from one sample in a study of blood T cell repertoires in COVID-19. Only in-frame clones appear in the TCRdb table, and some are missing; sequencing was by immunoSEQ multiplex PCR. Found here are around 460,000 clones, around nine tenths of them singletons; the top ten hold around 0.92%. The sequencing sample was made of peripheral blood. Receptors originate from a man aged 18 to 29 with COVID-19, enrolled during active disease.

Comments on this clone: At one end the junction does not follow the germline gene, possibly because of a read error. V usage is TRBV7-7 and J usage is TRBJ2-5; TRBD2 matches 14 bases. From germline, CDR1 is SSHAT and CDR2 FNYEAQ (reference sequence). This CDR3 region has 15 residues. The CDR3 bases are TGTGCTAGCAGCCCGGGACTAGCGGGAGTGGAGACCCAGTACTTC. Amino acid sequence: CASSPGLAGVETQYF.

This clone was seen a few times. The chain recombines TRBV5-8 with TRBJ2-2; no clear D. Trimming removed 4 bases at V and 4 bases at J, with 14 bases between. CDR3 length equals 15 residues. CDR1 is SGHTS and CDR2 is YDEGEE in the germline V gene. Written as DNA, the CDR3 is TGTGCCAGCAGCCCGGGTAGCCAACCCACCGGGGAGCTGTTTTTT. Residues: CASSPGSQPTGELFF. The full variable domain, its missing parts supplied by reference TRBV5-8 and TRBJ2-2, is EAGVTQSPTHLIKTRGQQATLRCSPISGHTSVYWYQQALGLGLQFLLWYDEGEERNRGNFPPRFSGRQFPNYSSELNVNALELEDSALYLCASSPGSQPTGELFFGEGSRLTVL.

The chain combines TRBV5-1 with TRBJ2-5, with D possibly matching TRBD1 (5 bases). V lost 0 bases and J 5 bases, leaving 11 bases between the germline ends. The CDR3 has 14 residues. CDR1 is SGHRS and CDR2 is YFSETQ in the germline V gene. Here the CDR3 reads CASSLVWQGETQYF. The CDR3 DNA sequence: TGCGCCAGCAGCTTGGTGTGGCAGGGTGAGACCCAGTACTTC.

The rearrangement links TRBV6-6 to TRBJ1-1, with TRBD1 matching 7 bases. Germline loops: CDR1 MNHNY, CDR2 SVGAGI (reference sequence). Germline trimming cut 5 bases from V and 8 bases from J; bases unmatched to any gene: 2. The CDR3 covers 11 residues. Here the CDR3 DNA reads TGTGCCAGCAGTACGGGACAGGAAGCTTTCTTT. This codes for CASSTGQEAFF.

The rearrangement uses TRBV3-1 (or the pseudogene TRBV3-2) and TRBJ2-2, with 7 nucleotides matching TRBD1. Germline values: CDR1 LGHDT, CDR2 YNNKEL (reference sequence). The CDR3 is made up of 18 amino acids. Germline trimming cut 2 bases from V and 4 bases from J; bases unmatched to any gene: 13. The CDR3 sequence: CASSQFILGTDITGELFF. Written as DNA, the CDR3 is TGTGCCAGCAGCCAATTCATTCTCGGGACAGATATCACCGGGGAGCTGTTTTTT.

This rearrangement joins TRBV7-8 to TRBJ2-5, with TRBD2 identical over 7 bases. The CDR3 length is 17 residues. CDR1 and CDR2 (germline): SGHVS, FQNEAQ. Trimming cost V 0 bases and J 4 bases; bases outside gene matches: 11. CDR3 DNA sequence: TGTGCCAGCAGCTTAGCGCTAATGCGGGGAGGGGTAGAGACCCAGTACTTC. This codes for CASSLALMRGGVETQYF.

Here the CDR3 DNA reads TGCGCCAGCAGTTCTCCATCAGGGGATGGCTACACCTTC. The encoded protein is CASSSPSGDGYTF. The V call is TRBV10-2, the J call TRBJ1-2; D possibly corresponds to TRBD1 (6 bases). Trimming pared 5 bases from V and 6 bases from J, leaving 13 bases between. The CDR3 runs to 13 residues. CDR1 is WSHSY and CDR2 is SAAADI in the germline V gene.

V and J are TRBV10-1 and TRBJ2-2; a weak D match, TRBD1 (5 bases). CDR3 size: 15 residues. From germline, CDR1 is WNHNN and CDR2 SYGVQD (reference sequence). Deletions cut 3 bases from V and 3 bases from J, with 11 bases between. The chain's CDR3 is CASSDRVGDTGELFF. The CDR3 coding sequence is TGCGCCAGCAGTGACAGGGTTGGGGACACCGGGGAGCTGTTTTTT.

CDR3 bases: TGTGCCAGCAGCGTAGAGGGCGGGGGGATCTACAATGAGCAGTTCTTC. Translation: CASSVEGGGIYNEQFF. The chain joins TRBV9 to TRBJ2-1; 8 bases agree with TRBD2. Trimming cost V 0 bases and J 3 bases; bases outside gene matches: 5. CDR3 length: 16 amino acids. The germline V gene has CDR1 SGDLS and CDR2 YYNGEE.

The J gene is TRBJ2-1, the V gene TRBV5-5; D may be TRBD1 (6 bases). Between the trimmed V and J ends, which lost 2 bases and 2 bases, there was a span of 11 bases. The germline gives CDR1 SGHKS, CDR2 YYEKEE (reference sequence). The CDR3 sequence is 15 residues long. CDR3 bases: TGTGCCAGCAGCTTAGACAGGAGAACCTACAATGAGCAGTTCTTC. This codes for CASSLDRRTYNEQFF. Full variable domain (outside the CDR3, taken from reference TRBV5-5 and TRBJ2-1): DAGVTQSPTHLIKTRGQQVTLRCSPISGHKSVSWYQQVLGQGPQFIFQYYEKEERGRGNFPDRFSARQFPNYSSELNVNALLLGDSALYLCASSLDRRTYNEQFFGPGTRLTVL.

V is TRBV5-1 and J is TRBJ2-3; unclear D gene. Deletions cut 4 bases from V and 5 bases from J, with 14 bases between. Germline V gives CDR1 SGHRS, CDR2 YFSETQ. The CDR3 loop spans 14 amino acids. The CDR3, as DNA: TGCGCCAGCAGCCAGACACCCGCCGGAGATACGCAGTATTTT. Translating it yields CASSQTPAGDTQYF.

The rearrangement joins TRBV20-1 to TRBJ1-1; weak D call: TRBD1 (6 bases). Trimming shortened V by 4 bases and J by 8 bases, and 11 bases separated the two germline ends. This CDR3 comprises 11 residues. Germline lookup yields CDR1 DFQATT and CDR2 SNEGSKA (reference sequence). The CDR3 spells CSANGQREAFF. For the CDR3, the DNA is TGCAGTGCTAACGGACAGAGAGAAGCTTTCTTT.

The V gene is TRBV28, the J gene TRBJ1-3, with TRBD1 matching over 7 bases. The CDR3 loop spans 16 amino acids. Germline lookup yields CDR1 MDHEN and CDR2 SYDVKM. V dropped 3 bases and J dropped 1; count of bases not matched to a gene: 6. CDR3 DNA: TGTGCCAGCAGTTTCCATAAGACAGGGTCTGGAAACACCATATATTTT. Translation gives CASSFHKTGSGNTIYF.

V is TRBV5-4 and J is TRBJ2-2; D is possibly TRBD1 (6 bases). Germline V gene data show CDR1 as SGHNT and CDR2 as YYREEE (reference sequence). Deletions cut 0 bases from V and 2 bases from J, with 8 bases between. The CDR3 spans 15 residues. The CDR3 DNA reads as TGTGCCAGCAGCTTGGTAGGGGGTAACACCGGGGAGCTGTTTTTT. This sequence encodes CASSLVGGNTGELFF.

V gene TRBV3-1 (or the pseudogene TRBV3-2) combines with J gene TRBJ2-3; TRBD2 matches 8 bases. This CDR3 is built from 14 residues. Germline trimming cut 2 bases from V and 6 bases from J; bases unmatched to any gene: 4. Germline V gene data show CDR1 as LGHDT and CDR2 as YNNKEL (reference sequence). The CDR3: CASSQPGGLDTQYF. The CDR3 nucleotides are TGTGCCAGCAGCCAACCGGGGGGGTTGGATACGCAGTATTTT.

The chain joins TRBV2 to TRBJ1-6; D gene uncertain. Trimming removed 2 bases from V and 8 bases from J, with 10 bases in between. The CDR3 is 14 amino acids. CDR1 SNHLY and CDR2 FYNNEI come from the germline V gene. CDR3 residues: CASSERQTYSPLHF. Here the CDR3 DNA reads TGTGCCAGCAGTGAACGGCAGACTTATTCACCCCTCCACTTT.